Listed below are T cell receptor beta chains from one sample, sequenced in a study of blood T cell repertoires in COVID-19. Sequenced by immunoSEQ multiplex PCR; TCRdb stores in-frame clones only, minus some. This table holds around 150,000 clones, about 79% found once. Material: peripheral blood. The receptors were sampled from a woman of 80 years or more with active or convalescent COVID-19. CDR3s include the opening cysteine and the closing phenylalanine or tryptophan. Each record gives: clone size, D gene, V gene, CDR3 protein. D genes are given only for firm matches. Where a row states a size, it is once, few, many or the class of an expanded clone; other rows omit it.

>few|TRBD1|TRBV28
CASSLQGARGYTF
>NA|NA|TRBV11-2
CASTDAETQYF
>NA|NA|TRBV9
CASSVDGGNGSPLHF
>NA|TRBD1|TRBV5-6
CASSQTGGVSNEKLFF
>few|NA|TRBV5-1
CASSLQPAGNTQYF
>few|NA|TRBV28
CASRLPGNTEAFF
>NA|TRBD1|TRBV30
CAWSETTGTGRINYGYTF
>NA|NA|TRBV9
CASSVVGASYNEQFF
>NA|TRBD1|TRBV11-3
CASSTGDRGGDTQYF
>NA|TRBD1|TRBV6-5
CASSYDRTGWAFF
>NA|TRBD1|TRBV6-6
CASKKTGEQETQYF
>NA|TRBD1|TRBV9
CASSKGSRGQSPLHF
>NA|NA|TRBV24-1
CATSDTKRTQYF
>NA|TRBD1|TRBV6-6
CASRDNGQAYEQYF
>NA|TRBD2|TRBV6-5
CASSYYRRGGTDTQYF
>NA|NA|TRBV18
CASSLRSGELFF
>NA|NA|TRBV27
CASSPQGLGNQPQHF